These T cell receptor beta chains were read from a single sample in a study of neurological immune-mediated disorders. TCRdb called the 5' RACE reads again in MiXCR, with one record for every CDR3 protein. The sample has 100,000 or so distinct CDR3 sequences, roughly 4% seen once; the top ten hold roughly 6%. Sequenced material: PBMCs. These receptors came from a woman between 18 and 30 years old with multiple sclerosis. Each CDR3 is given with its conserved first and last residue. Each record gives: clone size, D gene, J gene, V gene, CDR3 DNA, CDR3 protein. The D gene is left open where the match is weak. Not every row has a clone size; where given, it reads once, few, many or a size class.

many | . | TRBJ2-3 | TRBV7-9 | TGTGCCAGCAGCTGGACATCCACAGATACGCAGTATTTT | CASSWTSTDTQYF
many | . | TRBJ2-1 | TRBV20-1 | TGCAGTGCTAGGAGGACTAAAACCTACAATGAGCAGTTCTTC | CSARRTKTYNEQFF
many | TRBD2 | TRBJ2-3 | TRBV5-1 | TGCGCCAGCAGCTTGATGGGGCAGCGGGGTACAGATACGCAGTATTTT | CASSLMGQRGTDTQYF
many | . | TRBJ1-1 | TRBV20-1 | TGCAGTGCTAGAGTTCAGTCCACGAACACTGAAGCTTTCTTT | CSARVQSTNTEAFF
many | . | TRBJ1-1 | TRBV20-1 | TGCAGTGCTAGAGATCAGGGTATGAACACTGAAGCTTTCTTT | CSARDQGMNTEAFF
. | . | TRBJ2-2 | TRBV24-1 | TGTGCCACCAGTGACGCAGGGAAGAACACCGGGGAGCTGTTTTTT | CATSDAGKNTGELFF
. | . | TRBJ2-5 | TRBV21-1 | TGTGCCAGCAGCAAAGTAGATAAGACCAAAGGAGAGACCCAGTACTTC | CASSKVDKTKGETQYF
many | . | TRBJ2-5 | TRBV12-3/TRBV12-4 | TGTGCCAGCAGTCCCGGGACACAACAAGAGACCCAGTACTTC | CASSPGTQQETQYF
many | . | TRBJ1-1 | TRBV20-1 | TGCAGTGCTTCGGACACCCCCGGCACTGAAGCTTTCTTT | CSASDTPGTEAFF
many | . | TRBJ1-2 | TRBV12-3/TRBV12-4 | TGTGCCAGCAAAGTTTTAGGGGATTATGGCTACACCTTC | CASKVLGDYGYTF
many | TRBD2 | TRBJ2-1 | TRBV19 | TGTGCCAGTAGTGTAACTAGCGGGGCCTACAATGAGCAGTTCTTC | CASSVTSGAYNEQFF
many | TRBD1 | TRBJ1-6 | TRBV5-8 | TGTGCCAGCAGCTCTGCGGGACAGGGTTATTCACCCCTCCACTTT | CASSSAGQGYSPLHF
many | TRBD2 | TRBJ2-1 | TRBV27 | TGTGCCAGCAGGAGCGGGAAGTTGAATGAGCAGTTCTTC | CASRSGKLNEQFF
many | TRBD1 | TRBJ2-7 | TRBV7-2 | TGTGCCAGCAGCTTCCGGGACAGGGCCTACGAGCAGTACTTC | CASSFRDRAYEQYF
many | . | TRBJ2-3 | TRBV5-5 | TGTGCCAGCAGCTTGGCCGAGAGGGGGATCGAGGGAGATACGCAGTATTTT | CASSLAERGIEGDTQYF
many | TRBD2 | TRBJ2-3 | TRBV12-3/TRBV12-4 | TGTGCCAGCAGCCTCCTTAGCGGGGGGCAAACAGATACGCAGTATTTT | CASSLLSGGQTDTQYF
many | . | TRBJ2-1 | TRBV12-3/TRBV12-4 | TGTGCCAGCAGTTTTGAGGGAACCGGGTCCTACAATGAGCAGTTCTTC | CASSFEGTGSYNEQFF